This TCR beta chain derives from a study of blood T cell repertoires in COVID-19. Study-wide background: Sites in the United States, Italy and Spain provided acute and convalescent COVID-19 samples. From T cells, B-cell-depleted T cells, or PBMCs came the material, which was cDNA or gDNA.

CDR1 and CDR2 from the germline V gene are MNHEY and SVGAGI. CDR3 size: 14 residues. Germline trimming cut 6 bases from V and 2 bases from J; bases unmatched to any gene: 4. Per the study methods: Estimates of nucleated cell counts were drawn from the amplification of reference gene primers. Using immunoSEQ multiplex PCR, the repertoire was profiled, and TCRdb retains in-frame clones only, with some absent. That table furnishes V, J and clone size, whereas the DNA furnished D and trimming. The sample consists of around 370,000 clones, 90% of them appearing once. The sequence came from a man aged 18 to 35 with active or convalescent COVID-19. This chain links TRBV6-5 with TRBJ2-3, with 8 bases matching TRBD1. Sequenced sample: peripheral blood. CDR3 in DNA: TGTGCCAGCAGGGACAGGGCGAACACAGATACGCAGTATTTT. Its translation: CASRDRANTDTQYF.